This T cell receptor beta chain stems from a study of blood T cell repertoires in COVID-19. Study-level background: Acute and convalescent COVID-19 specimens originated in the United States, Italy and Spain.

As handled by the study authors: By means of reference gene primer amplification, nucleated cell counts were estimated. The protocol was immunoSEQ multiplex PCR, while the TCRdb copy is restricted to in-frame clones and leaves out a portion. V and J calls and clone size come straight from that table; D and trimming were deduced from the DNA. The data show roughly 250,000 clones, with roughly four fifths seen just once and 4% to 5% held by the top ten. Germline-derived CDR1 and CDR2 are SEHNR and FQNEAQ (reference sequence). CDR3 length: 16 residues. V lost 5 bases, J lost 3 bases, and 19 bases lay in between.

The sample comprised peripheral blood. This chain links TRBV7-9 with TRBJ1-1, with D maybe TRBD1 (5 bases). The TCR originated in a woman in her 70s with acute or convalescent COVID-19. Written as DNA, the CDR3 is TGTGCCAGCAGCGATAACTCCCAGACAGCAGACACTGAAGCTTTCTTT. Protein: CASSDNSQTADTEAFF. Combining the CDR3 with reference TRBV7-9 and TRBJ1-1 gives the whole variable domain DTGVSQNPRHKITKRGQNVTFRCDPISEHNRLYWYRQTLGQGPEFLTYFQNEAQLEKSRLLSDRFSAERPKGSFSTLEIQRTEQGDSAMYLCASSDNSQTADTEAFFGQGTRLTVV.